Given below is one TCR beta chain in context. The antigen remains unidentified. This specimen comes from a study of shared clonotypes between healthy human individuals. Background on the study: Donor composition was a couple of women and three men, aged 18 to 49. Whole-study findings and limits: Estimated richness was generally greater in naive than memory subsets.

This CDR3 comprises 15 residues. Trimming removed 3 bases from V and 2 bases from J; junction bases left unmatched: 2. CDR1 is LNHDA and CDR2 is SQIVND in the germline V gene (reference sequence). Terminally differentiated effector memory CD45RA+ cells were excluded from the naive CD8 cells, which were CD45RO-negative and positively selected for CCR7. Each PCR replicate from the sorted subsets contained about 200 ng DNA, which is 30,000 or so T cell genomes. The method was immunoSEQ multiplex PCR; TCRdb's version includes in-frame clones alone and lacks a portion of them. The sample lists hundreds of thousands of clones; roughly 96% were seen once.

Sample: naive CD8+ T cells sorted from blood. The origin of this receptor is a woman in her 30s in good health. The chain is built from TRBV19 and TRBJ1-3, with 9 bases lining up with TRBD1. Written as DNA, the CDR3 is TGTGCCAGTAGTATGGGACAGGGCCCTGGAAACACCATATATTTT. The encoded protein is CASSMGQGPGNTIYF.